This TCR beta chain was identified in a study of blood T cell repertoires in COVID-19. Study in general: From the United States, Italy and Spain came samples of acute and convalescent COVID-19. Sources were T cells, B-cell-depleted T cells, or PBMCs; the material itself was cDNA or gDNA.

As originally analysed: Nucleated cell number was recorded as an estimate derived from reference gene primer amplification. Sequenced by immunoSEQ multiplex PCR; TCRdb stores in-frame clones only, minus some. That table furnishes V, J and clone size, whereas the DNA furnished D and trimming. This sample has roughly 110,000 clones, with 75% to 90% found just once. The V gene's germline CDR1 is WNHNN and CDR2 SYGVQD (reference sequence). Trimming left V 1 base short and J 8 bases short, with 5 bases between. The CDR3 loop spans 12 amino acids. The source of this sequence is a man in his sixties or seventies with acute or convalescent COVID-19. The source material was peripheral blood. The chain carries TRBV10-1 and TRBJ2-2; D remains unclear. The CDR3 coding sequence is TGCGCCAGCAGTGAGTTCGGGGGGGAGCTGTTTTTT. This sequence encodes CASSEFGGELFF.